Following are 10 T cell receptor beta chains from one sample sequenced in a study of T cell clonotyping in hematopoietic cell transplantation. Sequenced by immunoSEQ multiplex PCR; TCRdb stores in-frame clones only, minus some. The sample includes around 12,000 clones, just under 85% of them seen just once. The source was PBMCs, collected 100 days after allogeneic stem cell transplant. The receptors originated from a female patient aged 35-55 years who had an allogeneic stem cell transplant from a related donor, so T cells may come from the graft donor. Some clones in this sample may be carry-over from other donors' samples.

J is TRBJ1-2 and V is TRBV14; D might be TRBD1 (6 bases). The ends were cut back, 2 bases at V and 6 bases at J, with 10 bases in the middle. The CDR3 has 13 residues. The germline V gene has CDR1 SGHDN and CDR2 FVKESK. The CDR3 coding sequence is TGTGCCAGCAGCCAAAGGGACATAAATGGCTACACCTTC. Translation gives CASSQRDINGYTF.

The chain couples TRBV20-1 to TRBJ2-7, with D unclear. V lost 3 bases, J lost 6 bases, and 9 bases lay in between. The CDR3 loop spans 11 amino acids. CDR1 and CDR2 from the germline V gene are DFQATT and SNEGSKA (reference sequence). CDR3 amino acids: CSASRNPEQYF. The CDR3 bases are TGCAGTGCTAGCAGGAACCCCGAGCAGTACTTC.

This clone was seen only once. The chain links TRBV30 to TRBJ1-5; D might be TRBD1 (5 bases). Germline values: CDR1 GTSNPN, CDR2 SVGIG (reference sequence). Trimming shortened V by 5 bases and J by 4 bases, and 12 bases separated the two germline ends. The CDR3 runs 13 residues. The CDR3 here is CAWSRGDNQPQHF. DNA for the CDR3: TGTGCCTGGTCACGGGGGGATAATCAGCCCCAGCATTTT.

The chain uses TRBV2 and TRBJ2-2; D not certain. There are 14 residues in the CDR3. V was clipped by 3 bases and J by 4 bases, with 9 bases between them. Looked up from germline, CDR1 is SNHLY and CDR2 is FYNNEI. The CDR3 DNA reads TGTGCCAGCAGTGAGTGGCCTCTCACCGGGGAGCTGTTTTTT. Its protein product is CASSEWPLTGELFF.

The chain couples TRBV5-1 to TRBJ2-3, with TRBD1 matching over 8 bases. Germline V gives CDR1 SGHRS, CDR2 YFSETQ. The V and J ends lost 3 bases and 5 bases, in that order; junction bases with no gene match: 14. The CDR3 contains 17 residues. In nucleotides, the CDR3 is TGCGCCAGCAGCTACCCCACAGCCAGGGGGCAAGGAGATACGCAGTATTTT. Its protein product is CASSYPTARGQGDTQYF.

V usage is TRBV19 and J usage is TRBJ2-2; no reliable D call. Germline values: CDR1 LNHDA, CDR2 SQIVND (reference sequence). The CDR3 spans 12 residues. V gave up 2 bases and J gave up 7 bases, with 5 bases separating them. CDR3 bases: TGTGCCAGTAGTATAAGAGGCGGGGAGCTGTTTTTT. Its translation: CASSIRGGELFF.

The rearrangement joins TRBV27 to TRBJ1-2, with TRBD1 identical over 8 bases. V lost 5 bases, J lost 8 bases, and 7 bases stayed unmatched. This CDR3 contains 13 residues. Germline V gene data show CDR1 as MNHEY and CDR2 as SMNVEV (reference sequence). As DNA, the CDR3 is TGTGCCAGCAGTCCCCAGGGGGCGGAGGGCTACACCTTC. Amino acids: CASSPQGAEGYTF.

The J gene is TRBJ1-5, the V gene TRBV30; 7 nucleotides align to TRBD1. Germline-derived CDR1 and CDR2 are GTSNPN and SVGIG (reference sequence). The trim removed 1 base at V and 6 bases at J, leaving 9 bases unmatched. This CDR3 has 15 amino acids. The CDR3 reads CAWSGEGGRGQPQHF. The CDR3 nucleotides read TGTGCCTGGAGTGGGGAAGGGGGCCGCGGTCAGCCCCAGCATTTT.

The rearrangement links TRBV5-6 to TRBJ1-1; the D is unclear. This CDR3 region has 13 residues. Germline V gene data show CDR1 as SGHDT and CDR2 as YYEEEE. The V end was cut by 0 bases, the J end by 5 bases, with 8 bases between. CDR3: CASSLGPQTEAFF. CDR3 DNA sequence: TGTGCCAGCAGCTTGGGACCCCAGACTGAAGCTTTCTTT.

The J gene is TRBJ2-3, the V gene TRBV19; the match to TRBD1 covers 9 bases. CDR1 and CDR2 (germline): LNHDA, SQIVND (reference sequence). The CDR3 runs 18 residues. The ends lost 5 bases at V and 2 bases at J; junction bases unmatched: 14. CDR3 sequence: CASSPLDRGAFFTDTQYF. For the CDR3, the DNA is TGTGCCAGTAGTCCCCTGGACAGGGGCGCTTTTTTCACAGATACGCAGTATTTT. The variable domain in full, with the rest retrieved from reference TRBV19 and TRBJ2-3, is DGGITQSPKYLFRKEGQNVTLSCEQNLNHDAMYWYRQDPGQGLRLIYYSQIVNDFQKGDIAEGYSVSREKKESFPLTVTSAQKNPTAFYLCASSPLDRGAFFTDTQYFGPGTRLTVL.